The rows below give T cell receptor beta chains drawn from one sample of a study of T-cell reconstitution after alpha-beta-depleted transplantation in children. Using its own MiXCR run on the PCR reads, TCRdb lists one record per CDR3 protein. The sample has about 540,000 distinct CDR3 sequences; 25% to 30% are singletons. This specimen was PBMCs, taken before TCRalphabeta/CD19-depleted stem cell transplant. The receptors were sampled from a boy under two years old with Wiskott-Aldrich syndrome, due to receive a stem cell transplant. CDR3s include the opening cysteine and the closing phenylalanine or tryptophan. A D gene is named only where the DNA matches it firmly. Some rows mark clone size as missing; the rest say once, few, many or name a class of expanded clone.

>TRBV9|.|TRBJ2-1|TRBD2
CASSVGAGGYNEQFF
TGTGCCAGCAGCGTAGGCGCGGGGGGTTACAATGAGCAGTTCTTC
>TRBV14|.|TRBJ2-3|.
CASSQLGWDTQYF
TGTGCCAGCAGCCAACTAGGTTGGGATACGCAGTATTTT
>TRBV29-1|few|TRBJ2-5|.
CSVLGIQETQYF
TGCAGCGTTTTGGGGATCCAAGAGACCCAGTACTTC
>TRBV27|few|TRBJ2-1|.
CASRRTASSYNEQFF
TGTGCCAGCAGGAGGACAGCTAGCTCCTACAATGAGCAGTTCTTC
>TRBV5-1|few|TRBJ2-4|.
CASSLAGQGGDIQYF
TGCGCCAGCAGCTTGGCCGGGCAGGGTGGGGACATTCAGTACTTC
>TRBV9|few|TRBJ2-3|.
CDSIGLKRTDTQYF
TGTGACAGCATAGGGTTGAAGAGGACAGATACGCAGTATTTT
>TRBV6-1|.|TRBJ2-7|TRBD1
CASSVDWTGGSEQYF
TGTGCCAGCAGTGTGGATTGGACAGGGGGCTCCGAGCAGTACTTC
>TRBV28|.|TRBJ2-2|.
CASTLTGAASTGELFF
TGTGCCAGCACCCTGACCGGAGCTGCGAGCACCGGGGAGCTGTTTTTT
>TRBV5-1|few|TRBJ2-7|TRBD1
CASTRDRVSVGEQYF
TGCGCCAGCACCCGGGACAGGGTCTCAGTGGGCGAGCAGTACTTC
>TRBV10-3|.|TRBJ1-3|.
CAISGTVMGNTIYF
TGTGCCATCAGTGGGACAGTTATGGGAAACACCATATATTTT
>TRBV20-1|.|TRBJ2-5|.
CSATRRLGETQYF
TGCAGTGCCACCAGGCGGCTGGGGGAGACCCAGTATTTC
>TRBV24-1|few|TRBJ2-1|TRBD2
CATSAPRLTSGNEQFF
TGTGCCACCAGTGCCCCTCGGCTGACTAGCGGGAATGAGCAGTTCTTC
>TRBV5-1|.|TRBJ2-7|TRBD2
CASSLVLAGSGDEQYF
TGCGCCAGCAGCTTGGTGCTAGCGGGGTCAGGCGACGAGCAGTACTTC
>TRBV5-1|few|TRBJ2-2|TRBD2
CASSYRTSGNTGELFF
TGCGCCAGCAGCTACAGGACTAGCGGGAACACCGGGGAGCTGTTTTTT
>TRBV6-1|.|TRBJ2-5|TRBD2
CASRRTSGTAAAETQYF
TGTGCCAGCAGGCGGACTAGCGGGACAGCAGCGGCAGAGACCCAGTACTTC
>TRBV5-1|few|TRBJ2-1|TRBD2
CASSFVTSVFSYNEQFF
TGCGCCAGCAGCTTCGTGACTAGCGTCTTCTCCTACAATGAGCAGTTCTTC
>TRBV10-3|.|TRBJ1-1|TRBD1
CAISEYTGGAYTEAFF
TGTGCCATCAGTGAGTACACAGGGGGCGCTTACACTGAAGCTTTCTTT
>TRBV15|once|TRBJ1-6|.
CATSTRSSYNSPLHF
TGTGCCACCAGTACCCGGAGCTCCTATAATTCACCCCTCCACTTT
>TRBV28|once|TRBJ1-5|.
CASVPGSNQPQHF
TGTGCCAGCGTGCCCGGGAGCAATCAGCCCCAGCATTTT
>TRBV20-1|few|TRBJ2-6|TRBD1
CSARYRDREFSGANVLTF
TGCAGTGCTAGATACCGGGACAGGGAATTCTCCGGGGCCAACGTCCTGACTTTC
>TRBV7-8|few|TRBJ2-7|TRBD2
CASSLRGGTRYYYEQYF
TGTGCCAGCAGCTTAAGGGGAGGGACTAGGTACTACTACGAGCAGTACTTC
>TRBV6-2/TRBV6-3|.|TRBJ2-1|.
CASSYNPNENEQFF
TGTGCCAGCAGTTACAATCCCAACGAGAATGAGCAGTTCTTC
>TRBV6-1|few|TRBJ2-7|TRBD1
CASSSPGQGAWQYF
TGTGCCAGCAGTAGTCCGGGACAGGGGGCTTGGCAGTACTTC
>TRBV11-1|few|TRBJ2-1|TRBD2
CASSLSHVGRGRHNEQFF
TGTGCCAGCAGCTTATCCCACGTGGGGCGCGGGAGGCACAATGAGCAGTTCTTC
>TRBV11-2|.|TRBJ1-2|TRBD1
CASSSGQGVGGYTF
TGTGCCAGCAGCTCCGGACAGGGGGTGGGTGGCTACACCTTC
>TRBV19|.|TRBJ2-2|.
CASSIPRAGELFF
TGTGCCAGTAGTATCCCCCGGGCCGGGGAGCTGTTTTTT
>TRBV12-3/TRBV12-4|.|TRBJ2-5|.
CASRPGVQETQYF
TGTGCCAGCAGGCCGGGCGTTCAAGAGACCCAGTACTTC
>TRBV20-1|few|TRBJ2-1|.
CSARDSRGITYNEQFF
TGCAGTGCTAGAGATTCCCGCGGGATTACCTACAATGAGCAGTTCTTC
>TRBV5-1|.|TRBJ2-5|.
CASSVDPIPQETQYF
TGCGCCAGCAGCGTAGATCCTATACCCCAAGAGACCCAGTACTTC
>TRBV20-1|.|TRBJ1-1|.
CSAEGTNTEAFF
TGCAGTGCGGAGGGGACGAACACTGAAGCTTTCTTT
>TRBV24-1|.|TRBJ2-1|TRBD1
CATSDPQGWTGYNEQFF
TGTGCCACCAGTGACCCCCAGGGATGGACAGGGTACAATGAGCAGTTCTTC
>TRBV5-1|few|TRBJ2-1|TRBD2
CASSLDGRAENEQFF
TGCGCCAGCAGCTTGGACGGGAGGGCCGAGAATGAGCAGTTCTTC
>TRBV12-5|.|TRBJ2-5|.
CASGPRQGHRETQYF
TGTGCTAGTGGTCCCCGGCAGGGACACAGGGAGACCCAGTACTTC
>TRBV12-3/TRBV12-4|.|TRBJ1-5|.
CASSLLEGLQPQHF
TGTGCCAGCAGTTTATTAGAGGGACTACAGCCCCAGCATTTT
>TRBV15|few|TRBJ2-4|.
CATSRDRGGRERNIQYF
TGTGCCACCAGCAGAGATCGAGGGGGTCGGGAACGGAACATTCAGTACTTC
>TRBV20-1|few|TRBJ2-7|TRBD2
CSAASGSSSYEQYF
TGCAGTGCAGCTAGCGGGAGTAGCTCCTACGAGCAGTACTTC
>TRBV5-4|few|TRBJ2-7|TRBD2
CASSLPGLAGVGEQYF
TGTGCCAGCAGCCTCCCGGGACTAGCGGGAGTAGGGGAGCAGTACTTC
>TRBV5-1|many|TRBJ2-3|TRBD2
CASSLGLAGGADTQYF
TGCGCCAGCAGCTTGGGACTAGCGGGAGGTGCAGATACGCAGTATTTT
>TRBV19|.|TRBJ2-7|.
CASSILYSHEQYF
TGTGCCAGTAGTATCCTCTACAGCCACGAGCAGTACTTC
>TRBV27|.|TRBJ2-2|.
CASSYGYTGELFF
TGTGCCAGCAGTTATGGATACACCGGGGAGCTGTTTTTT
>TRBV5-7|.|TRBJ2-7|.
CASGLGGSYEQYF
TGTGCCAGCGGCTTGGGGGGCTCCTACGAGCAGTACTTC
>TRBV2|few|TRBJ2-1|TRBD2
CASRTSVNEQFF
TGTGCCAGCAGGACTAGCGTGAATGAGCAGTTCTTC
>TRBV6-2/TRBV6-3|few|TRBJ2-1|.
CASSSPGLEYNEQFF
TGTGCCAGCAGTTCCCCGGGACTGGAATACAATGAGCAGTTCTTC
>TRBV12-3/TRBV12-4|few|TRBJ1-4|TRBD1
CASSLAPGQVEKLFF
TGTGCCAGCAGTTTAGCTCCCGGACAGGTTGAAAAACTGTTTTTT
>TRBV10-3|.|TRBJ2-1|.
CAINRDSVYNEQFF
TGTGCCATCAATCGGGACTCCGTTTACAATGAGCAGTTCTTC
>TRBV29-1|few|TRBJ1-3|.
CSVESPGRNTIYF
TGCAGCGTTGAAAGTCCGGGAAGAAACACCATATATTTT
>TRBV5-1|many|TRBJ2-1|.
CASSLSRYNEQFF
TGCGCCAGCAGCTTGAGTAGATACAATGAGCAGTTCTTC
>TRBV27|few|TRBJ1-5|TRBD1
CASSLHGTGRAQPQHF
TGTGCCAGCAGTTTGCATGGGACAGGGAGGGCTCAGCCCCAGCATTTT
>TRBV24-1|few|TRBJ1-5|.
CATSTEGTNQPQHF
TGTGCCACCAGTACGGAGGGTACCAATCAGCCCCAGCATTTT